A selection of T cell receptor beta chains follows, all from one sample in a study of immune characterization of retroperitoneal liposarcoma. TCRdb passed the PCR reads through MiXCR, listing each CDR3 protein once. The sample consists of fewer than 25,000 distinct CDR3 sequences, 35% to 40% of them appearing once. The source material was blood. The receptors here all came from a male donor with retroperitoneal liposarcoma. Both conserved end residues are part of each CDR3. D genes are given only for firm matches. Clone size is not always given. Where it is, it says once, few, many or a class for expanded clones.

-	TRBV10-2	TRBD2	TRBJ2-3	TGCGCCAGCAGCGTTAGCGGGGAATTAACAGATACGCAGTATTTT	CASSVSGELTDTQYF
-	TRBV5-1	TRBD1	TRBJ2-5	TGCGCCAGCAGCGTGATGACAGGGCAAGAGACCCAGTACTTC	CASSVMTGQETQYF
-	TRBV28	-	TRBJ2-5	TGTGCCAGCAGCCCCATATTTAGAGGACAGCTGCAAGAGACCCAGTACTTC	CASSPIFRGQLQETQYF
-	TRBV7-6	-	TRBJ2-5	TGTGCCAGCGGCGGGCAAAGGGAGACCCAGTACTTC	CASGGQRETQYF
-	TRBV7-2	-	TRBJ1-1	TGTGCCAGCAGCCCCTTTAAGTCAGCGAACACTGAAGCTTTCTTT	CASSPFKSANTEAFF
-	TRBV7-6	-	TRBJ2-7	TGTGCCAGCACCTTCCGCCAGGGGGGATACGAGCAGTACTTC	CASTFRQGGYEQYF
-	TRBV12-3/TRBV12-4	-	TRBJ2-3	TGTGCCAGCAGTTTTTCCAGGGGCAATGAGCAGTATTTT	CASSFSRGNEQYF
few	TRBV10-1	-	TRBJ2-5	TGCGCCAGCAGTGAGCAGGGAATAGAGGGGATGAAGACCCAGTACTTC	CASSEQGIEGMKTQYF
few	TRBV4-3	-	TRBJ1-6	TGCGCCAGCAGCCAAGATCGCACGTATAATTCACCCCTCCACTTT	CASSQDRTYNSPLHF
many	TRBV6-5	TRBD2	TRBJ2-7	TGTGCCAGCAGTTACGCTGGGACTAGCGGGAGTCGTGGTGTGTACGAGCAGTACTTC	CASSYAGTSGSRGVYEQYF
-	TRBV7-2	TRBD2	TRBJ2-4	TGTGCCCGCAGCGATGGAGGGGACTATCAGCAGTCCTTC	CARSDGGDYQQSF
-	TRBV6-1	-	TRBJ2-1	TGTGCCAGCAGTGCAGGAGCAGGGGGGAGCTCCTACAATGAGCAGTTTTTC	CASSAGAGGSSYNEQFF
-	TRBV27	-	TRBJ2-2	TGTGCCAGCAGTCCCTCCCGGGAGATCGGGGAGCTGTTTTTT	CASSPSREIGELFF
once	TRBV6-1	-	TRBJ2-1	TGTGCCAGCAAAGTCTCAGGCGGCGGGGAGGAGCAGTTCTTC	CASKVSGGGEEQFF
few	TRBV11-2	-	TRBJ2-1	TGTGCCAGCAGCCGCCAACTAGGGTTCTACGAGCAGTTCTTC	CASSRQLGFYEQFF
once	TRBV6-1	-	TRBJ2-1	TGTGCCAGCAGTGGAGGGGTCGACGGCCATAGGTTCTTC	CASSGGVDGHRFF
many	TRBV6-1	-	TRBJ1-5	TGTGCCAGCCAGGCGAGTTTGAATCAGCCCCAGCATTTT	CASQASLNQPQHF
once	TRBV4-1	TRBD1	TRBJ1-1	TGCGCCAGCAGCTCAGGGGGCACTGAAGCTTTCTTT	CASSSGGTEAFF
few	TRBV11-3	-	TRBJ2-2	TGTGCCAGCAGCTTACGAGGTCTCACCGGGGAGCTGTTTTTT	CASSLRGLTGELFF
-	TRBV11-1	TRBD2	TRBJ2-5	TGTGCCAGCAGCCTATCGGGACTAGCGGAGTACAATGAGCAGTACTTC	CASSLSGLAEYNEQYF
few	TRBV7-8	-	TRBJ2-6	TGTGCCAGCAGCCCGCCTAGAAGGACTGGGGCCAACGTCCTGACTTTC	CASSPPRRTGANVLTF
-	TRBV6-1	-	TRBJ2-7	TGTGCCAGCGGCAAGTTTTACGAGCAGTACTTC	CASGKFYEQYF
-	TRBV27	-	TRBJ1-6	TGTGCCAGCAGTTTATGGACAAGCAATTCCCCCCTCCCCTTT	CASSLWTSNSPLPF
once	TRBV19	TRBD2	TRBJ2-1	TGTGCCAGTGGCCTTAGGGCGGGAGTGAACCCCAATGAGCAGTTCTTC	CASGLRAGVNPNEQFF
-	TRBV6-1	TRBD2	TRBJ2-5	TGTGCCAGCAGGGCGGGGGGTCTTGAGACCCAGTACTTC	CASRAGGLETQYF
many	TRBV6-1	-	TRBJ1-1	TGTGCCAGCACCGAGGGGGGGAGAGCTTTCTTT	CASTEGGRAFF
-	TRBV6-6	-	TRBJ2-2	TGTGCCAGCAGTTACTCCAGGGGTGGAACCGGGGAGCTGTTTTTT	CASSYSRGGTGELFF
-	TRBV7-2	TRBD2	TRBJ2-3	TGTGCCTCCAATCCGGGGGAGGGCAGGCGCACAGATACGCAGTATTTT	CASNPGEGRRTDTQYF
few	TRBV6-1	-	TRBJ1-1	TGTGCCAGCAATGGCAGGCCCACTGAAGCTTTCTTT	CASNGRPTEAFF
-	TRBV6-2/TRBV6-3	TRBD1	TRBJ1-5	TGTGTCAGCAGTTACTTAATCGACAGGGCAAAGCCCCAGCATTTT	CVSSYLIDRAKPQHF
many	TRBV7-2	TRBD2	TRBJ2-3	TGTGCCAGCAGCTCCCCCGGCCCTAGCGGGAGCCCCTTCCCAGATACGCAGTATTTT	CASSSPGPSGSPFPDTQYF
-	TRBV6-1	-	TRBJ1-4	TGTGCCAGCAGTGAGGATGTAGGGCAGGGGAGCGAAAAACTGTTTTTT	CASSEDVGQGSEKLFF
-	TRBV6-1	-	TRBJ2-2	TGTGCCAGCAGTTTCAACACCGGGGAGCTGTTTTTT	CASSFNTGELFF
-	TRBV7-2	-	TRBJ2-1	TGTGCCAGCAGCTTAGTCGATGAGCAGTTCTTC	CASSLVDEQFF
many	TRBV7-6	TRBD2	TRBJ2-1	TGTGCCAGCAGCTTCGGACTGAGTGGGGGGGAGACCCAGTTCTTC	CASSFGLSGGETQFF
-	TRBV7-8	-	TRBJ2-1	TGTGCCAGCAGCCCAGGGGACAAGCACTACGAGCAGTTCTTC	CASSPGDKHYEQFF
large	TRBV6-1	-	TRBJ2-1	TGTGCCAGCAGTGAAAGTTTCCAGGGCTATGAGCAGTTCTTC	CASSESFQGYEQFF
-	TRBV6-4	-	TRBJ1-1	TGTGCCAGCAGTGAGGGGGAGAGGACTGAAGCTTTCTTT	CASSEGERTEAFF
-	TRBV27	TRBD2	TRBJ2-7	TGTGCAAGCATTTTATCAGGACTAGCGGAGGCCGCCGAGCAGTACTTC	CASILSGLAEAAEQYF
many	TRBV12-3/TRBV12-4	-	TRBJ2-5	TGTGCCAGCAGTTTAAGAGGGGGAGAGACCCAGTACTTC	CASSLRGGETQYF
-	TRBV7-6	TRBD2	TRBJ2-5	TGTGCCAGCAGCTTAGGTGGCGGACTAGGAGAGACCCAGTACTTC	CASSLGGGLGETQYF
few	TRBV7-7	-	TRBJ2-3	TGTGCTAGCAGCCCCATTGCAGATACGCAGTATTTT	CASSPIADTQYF
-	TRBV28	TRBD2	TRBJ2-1	TGTGCCAGCAGCTCCGCGGGACTAGCGGTCTACGAGCAGTTCTTC	CASSSAGLAVYEQFF
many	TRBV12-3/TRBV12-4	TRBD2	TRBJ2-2	TGTGCCAGCAGTTTAGGGGCGGGAGCGCCCACCGGGGAGCTGTTTTTT	CASSLGAGAPTGELFF
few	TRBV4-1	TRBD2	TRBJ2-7	TGCGCCAGCAGCCAAGTGCGATCCCGAGGGACTAGCGGGAGGTACGAGCAGTACTTC	CASSQVRSRGTSGRYEQYF
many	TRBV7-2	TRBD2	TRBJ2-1	TGTGCCAGCAGTTCTCCGGGACTAGCGGTATACGAGCAGTTCTTC	CASSSPGLAVYEQFF
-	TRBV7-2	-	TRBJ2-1	TGTGCCAGCAGCTTTGGGGGTCATCAAGGGGAGACCCAGTTCTTC	CASSFGGHQGETQFF
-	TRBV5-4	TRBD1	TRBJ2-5	TGTGCCAGCAGCTTGGGCGGGACAGGGCAAGAGACCCAGTACTTC	CASSLGGTGQETQYF
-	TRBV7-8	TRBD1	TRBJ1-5	TGTGCCAGCAGCTTAGAAGGTGCGGGGACAGGGGTTTTTCCCCAGCATTTT	CASSLEGAGTGVFPQHF
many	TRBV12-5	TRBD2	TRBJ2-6	TGTGCTAGTGGCCTGGGGGGGGGCTCTGGGGCCAACGTCCTGACTTTC	CASGLGGGSGANVLTF
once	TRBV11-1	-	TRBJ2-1	TGTGCCAGCAGCCGAGGGGGGGGGCCCAATGAGCAGTTCTTC	CASSRGGGPNEQFF
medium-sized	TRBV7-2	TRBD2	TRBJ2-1	TGTGCCAGCAATCCGGGGGGGACCATAACCTACGAGCAGTTCTTC	CASNPGGTITYEQFF
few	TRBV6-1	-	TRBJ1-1	TGTGCCAGCAGACGCGCAGGGAACCGGGACACTGAAGCTTTCTTT	CASRRAGNRDTEAFF
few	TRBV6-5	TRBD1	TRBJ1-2	TGTGCCAGCAGTTACTCCCCCGCAATGGACAGGGAGAATGGCTACACCTTC	CASSYSPAMDRENGYTF
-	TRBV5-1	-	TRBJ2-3	TGCGCCAGCAGCGGTTGGGATACGCAGTATTTT	CASSGWDTQYF
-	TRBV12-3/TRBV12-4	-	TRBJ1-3	TGTGCCAGCATCGAAAGCCAGGAGCTCTCTGGAAACACCATATATTTT	CASIESQELSGNTIYF
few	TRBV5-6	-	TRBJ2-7	TGTGCCAGCACCGACAAGGGTCTCCCCTACGAGCAGTACTTC	CASTDKGLPYEQYF
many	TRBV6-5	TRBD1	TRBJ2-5	TGTGCCAGCAGTTACTCGGGGACAGGGGGGGAGACCCAGTACTTC	CASSYSGTGGETQYF
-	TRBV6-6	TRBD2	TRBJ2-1	TGTGCCAGCACCGTTAGCGGGGTCGCCTACGAGCAGTTCTTC	CASTVSGVAYEQFF
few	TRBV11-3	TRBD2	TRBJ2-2	TGTGCCAGCAGCTTCGGCGGGAGGACCGGGGAGCTGTTTTTT	CASSFGGRTGELFF